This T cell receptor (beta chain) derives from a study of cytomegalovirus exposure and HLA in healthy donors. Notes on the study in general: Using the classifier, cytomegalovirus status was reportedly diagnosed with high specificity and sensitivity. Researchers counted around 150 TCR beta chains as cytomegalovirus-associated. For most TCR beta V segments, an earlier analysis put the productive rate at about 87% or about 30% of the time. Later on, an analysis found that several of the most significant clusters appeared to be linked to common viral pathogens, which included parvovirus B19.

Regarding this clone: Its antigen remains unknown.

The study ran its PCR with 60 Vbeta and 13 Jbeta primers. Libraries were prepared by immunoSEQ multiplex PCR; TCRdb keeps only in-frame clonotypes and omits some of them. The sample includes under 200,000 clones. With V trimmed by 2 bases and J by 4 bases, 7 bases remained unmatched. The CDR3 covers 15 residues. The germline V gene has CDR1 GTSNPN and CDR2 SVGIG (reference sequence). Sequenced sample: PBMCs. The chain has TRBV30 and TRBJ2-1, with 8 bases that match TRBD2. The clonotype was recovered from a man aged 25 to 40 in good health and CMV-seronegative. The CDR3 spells CAWSIRGGGYNEQFF. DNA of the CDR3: TGTGCCTGGAGTATTAGGGGCGGGGGGTACAATGAGCAGTTCTTC.